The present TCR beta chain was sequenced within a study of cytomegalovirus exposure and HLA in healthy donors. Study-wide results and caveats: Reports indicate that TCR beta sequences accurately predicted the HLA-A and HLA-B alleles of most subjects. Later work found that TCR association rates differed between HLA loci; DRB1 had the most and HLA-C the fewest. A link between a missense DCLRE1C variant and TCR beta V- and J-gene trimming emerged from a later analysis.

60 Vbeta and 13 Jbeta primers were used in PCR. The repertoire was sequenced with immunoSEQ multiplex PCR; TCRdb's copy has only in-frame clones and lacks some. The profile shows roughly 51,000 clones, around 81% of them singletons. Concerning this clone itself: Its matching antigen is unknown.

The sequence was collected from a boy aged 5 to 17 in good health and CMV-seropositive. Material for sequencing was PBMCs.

DNA of the CDR3: TGTGCCAGCAGTTGGGTACAGGGTCCCACTCTCAAGCAGTACTTC. It codes for CASSWVQGPTLKQYF. The chain recombines TRBV6-6 with TRBJ2-7, with D perhaps matching TRBD1 (6 bases). Germline CDR1 reads MNHNY; CDR2 reads SVGAGI (reference sequence). Trimming removed 4 bases from V and 8 bases from J, with 21 bases in between. This CDR3 has 15 residues.